This T cell receptor (beta chain) was obtained from a study of shared clonotypes between healthy human individuals. As for the study in general: Aged 18 to 49, the donors were a couple of women and a few men.

Unsorted samples, those not sorted, used 70 million to 95 million PBMCs for genomic DNA. Sequencing was performed with immunoSEQ multiplex PCR; in TCRdb, only in-frame clones are kept and a portion is missing. The sample contains roughly 490,000 clones, 60% to 85% of which appear only once. Sequenced material: PBMCs. This TCR was sampled from a woman in her forties in good health. Some clones in this sample may be carry-over from other donors' samples.

The CDR3: CASSQESSQTGTDTQYF. The CDR3 coding sequence is TGTGCCAGCAGCCAAGAGTCTAGTCAAACAGGCACAGATACGCAGTATTTT. The chain links TRBV4-2 to TRBJ2-3; D is uncertain. There are 17 residues in the CDR3. The germline V and J ends were trimmed by 0 bases and 1 base, with 14 bases remaining between them. Germline CDR1 reads LGHNA; CDR2 reads YNFKEQ.